A single sample is the source of the 31 T cell receptor beta chains below, sequenced in a study of PD-1 blockade in classical Hodgkin lymphoma. Profiled with immunoSEQ multiplex PCR; TCRdb holds only in-frame clones, not every one. The profile covers about 17,000 clones, with about three quarters appearing a single time and around 2.3% taken by the ten largest. This sample's time point: cycle 4 day 1 (C4D1), after more than five weeks of nivolumab. All patients relapsed after autologous stem cell transplantation, and brentuximab vedotin exposure varied. Researchers used magnetic negative selection to pull out pure CD4+ T cells from thawed PBMCs. The source material was CD4+ T cells from blood, sampled before the fourth cycle of nivolumab. The receptors shown here come from a human donor with classical Hodgkin lymphoma.

The chain employs TRBV10-3 and TRBJ2-5, with 10 bases fitting TRBD1. The ends lost 6 bases at V and 5 bases at J; junction bases unmatched: 3. Germline V CDR1 and CDR2: ENHRY, SYGVKD. The CDR3 has 13 residues. This CDR3 is CAIRGQGVETQYF. Written as DNA, the CDR3 is TGTGCCATCAGAGGACAGGGGGTGGAGACCCAGTACTTC.

The rearrangement joins TRBV6-5 to TRBJ2-7, with D unclear. The germline CDR1 and CDR2 sequences are MNHEY and SVGAGI. V lost 6 bases, J lost 3 bases, and 9 bases lay in between. The CDR3 sequence is 12 residues long. CDR3 loop: CASRGRSYEQYF. The CDR3 DNA reads TGTGCCAGCAGAGGCAGGAGCTACGAGCAGTACTTC.

The chain has TRBV7-3 and TRBJ1-2, with D hard to call. CDR1 is SGHTA and CDR2 is FQGTGA in the germline V gene. This CDR3 is 13 amino acids long. V lost 3 bases to trimming and J lost 8 bases, with 13 bases between them. The CDR3 bases are TGTGCCAGCAGCTTGAATCCGGAGGACGGCTACACCTTC. Amino acids: CASSLNPEDGYTF. Supplemented by reference TRBV7-3 and TRBJ1-2, the full variable domain reads GAGVSQTPSNKVTEKGKYVELRCDPISGHTALYWYRQSLGQGPEFLIYFQGTGAADDSGLPNDRFFAVRPEGSVSTLKIQRTERGDSAVYLCASSLNPEDGYTFGSGTRLTVV.

This clone has more than one count but fewer than ten. V and J are TRBV30 and TRBJ1-1, with TRBD1 as a possible D gene (6 bases). V lost 4 bases and J lost 7, with 16 bases in between. CDR1 is GTSNPN and CDR2 is SVGIG in the germline V gene (reference sequence). The CDR3 runs 13 residues. CDR3 sequence reads: CAWNIQGAVEAFF. The CDR3 bases are TGTGCCTGGAATATACAGGGTGCGGTTGAAGCTTTCTTT.

This clone is medium-sized (0.01 to 0.1%) by share. Written as DNA, the CDR3 is TGTGCCAGCAGCAGACTAGCAACAACCTACGAGCAGTACTTC. Amino acids: CASSRLATTYEQYF. The chain joins TRBV6-5 to TRBJ2-7; 7 bases match TRBD2. Trimming removed 6 bases from V and 2 bases from J; junction bases left unmatched: 7. Germline values: CDR1 MNHEY, CDR2 SVGAGI. CDR3 size: 14 residues.

J is TRBJ2-5 and V is TRBV30; the D is unclear. Germline V gives CDR1 GTSNPN, CDR2 SVGIG (reference sequence). The CDR3 has 11 residues. The germline V and J ends were trimmed by 3 bases and 4 bases, with 6 bases remaining between them. Here the CDR3 DNA reads TGTGCCTGGAGCCCGTTAGAGACCCAGTACTTC. Amino acids: CAWSPLETQYF.

This chain joins TRBV15 and TRBJ2-7; possible D gene TRBD2, 5 bases. The CDR3 consists of 16 residues. The V end lost 0 bases, the J end lost 1 base, and 13 bases lay between the germline ends. Germline V gene lookup returns CDR1 LNHNV and CDR2 YYDKDF (reference sequence). The CDR3 protein is CATSRDPRSGSYEQYF. CDR3 nucleotide sequence: TGTGCCACCAGCAGAGATCCCCGATCGGGATCCTACGAGCAGTACTTC.

This clone was found a few times. V and J are TRBV6-5 and TRBJ1-2; 9 nucleotides align to TRBD1. V lost 2 bases, J lost 8 bases, and 9 bases stayed unmatched. Per the germline V gene, CDR1 is MNHEY and CDR2 is SVGAGI. This CDR3 has 15 residues. The CDR3 loop is CASSYTWDRAGGYTF. The CDR3 DNA reads as TGTGCCAGCAGTTACACCTGGGACAGGGCAGGAGGCTACACCTTC.

This chain uses TRBV14 with TRBJ2-7, with a weak D call TRBD1 (5 bases). Trimming pared 1 base from V and 5 bases from J, leaving 15 bases between. The CDR3 runs to 15 residues. Germline CDR1 and CDR2: SGHDN and FVKESK. The CDR3 sequence is CASSQGRAVRNEQYF. CDR3 sequence (DNA): TGTGCCAGCAGCCAAGGCAGGGCCGTAAGGAACGAGCAGTACTTC.

This clone is medium-sized. The chain links TRBV6-6 to TRBJ1-6, with D possibly TRBD1 on 6 matching bases. Between the trimmed V and J ends, which lost 6 bases and 10 bases, there was a span of 13 bases. The CDR3 covers 13 residues. From germline, CDR1 is MNHNY and CDR2 SVGAGI (reference sequence). DNA of the CDR3: TGTGCCAGCAGCCCAGGGGCAGCATCACCCCTCCACTTT. Protein product: CASSPGAASPLHF.

This sequence joins TRBV28 and TRBJ2-1; possible D gene TRBD2, 6 bases. CDR3 length equals 16 residues. CDR1 is MDHEN and CDR2 is SYDVKM in the germline V gene. V lost 5 bases and J 4 bases, leaving 18 bases between the germline ends. This CDR3 reads CASSPGDSTPYNEQFF. The CDR3 nucleotides read TGTGCCAGCAGTCCGGGGGACTCAACTCCTTACAATGAGCAGTTCTTC.

V and J are TRBV10-3 and TRBJ2-7; D gene unclear. The CDR3 is made up of 14 amino acids. The ends were cut back, 5 bases at V and 5 bases at J, with 16 bases in the middle. Germline loops: CDR1 ENHRY, CDR2 SYGVKD. The CDR3 reads CAISPTGIAHEQYF. CDR3 nucleotides: TGTGCCATCAGTCCTACGGGCATTGCCCACGAGCAGTACTTC.

This rearrangement joins TRBV7-3 to TRBJ2-5; no clear D gene. This CDR3 has 13 amino acids. V lost 0 bases to trimming and J lost 0 bases, with 2 bases between them. Germline lookup yields CDR1 SGHTA and CDR2 FQGTGA. CDR3 in DNA: TGTGCCAGCAGCTTAACGAACCAAGAGACCCAGTACTTC. This sequence encodes CASSLTNQETQYF.

V usage is TRBV28 and J usage is TRBJ2-1; the D call may be TRBD1 or TRBD2 (5 bases each). Looked up from germline, CDR1 is MDHEN and CDR2 is SYDVKM. The CDR3 contains 13 residues. This chain's CDR3 is CSAVGGSYNEQFF. The DNA for the CDR3 is TGTAGTGCGGTTGGGGGCTCCTACAATGAGCAGTTCTTC.

This chain links TRBV5-1 with TRBJ2-7, with D possibly being TRBD2 (6 bases). V was clipped by 4 bases and J by 3 bases, with 14 bases between them. The CDR3 contains 14 residues. Per germline, CDR1 SGHRS and CDR2 YFSETQ. The CDR3 spells CASSASLGGYEQYF. The CDR3 DNA is TGCGCCAGCAGCGCTTCCCTGGGGGGCTACGAGCAGTACTTC.

The chain couples TRBV7-9 to TRBJ1-4; D is undetermined. Germline CDR1 SEHNR, CDR2 FQNEAQ (reference sequence). With 1 base removed from V and 10 bases from J, the gap between germline ends came to 13 bases. The CDR3 spans 14 residues. The CDR3 protein is CASSLDARQTKLFF. In nucleotides, the CDR3 is TGTGCCAGCAGCTTAGATGCCCGGCAGACAAAACTGTTTTTT.

The gene calls are TRBV27 and TRBJ2-1; 10 positions match TRBD2. The germline gives CDR1 MNHEY, CDR2 SMNVEV (reference sequence). This CDR3 region has 13 residues. With 6 bases clipped from V and 8 bases from J, the junction kept 4 bases outside the gene matches. For the CDR3, the DNA is TGTGCCAGCAGGAGAGGACTAGCGGATGAGCAGTTCTTC. It encodes CASRRGLADEQFF.

The V gene is TRBV5-8, the J gene TRBJ1-1; D may be TRBD1 (6 bases). The CDR3 runs to 16 residues. Germline-derived CDR1 and CDR2 are SGHTS and YDEGEE. Trimming left V 2 bases short and J 3 bases short, with 17 bases between. CDR3 sequence reads: CASSLWLGEGDTEAFF. The CDR3, as DNA: TGTGCCAGCAGCTTATGGTTGGGGGAGGGGGACACTGAAGCTTTCTTT.

Concerning this clone itself: Germline and junction disagree at one end, which may indicate a read error. This chain connects TRBV2 to TRBJ1-4; 10 bases map to TRBD1. CDR1 is SNHLY, CDR2 FYNNEI, per germline. This CDR3 spans 14 amino acids. In nucleotides, the CDR3 is TGTGCCAGCAGTGAGACAGGGGGCAATGGAAAACTGTTTTTT. This translates into CASSETGGNGKLFF.

The V gene is TRBV7-8, the J gene TRBJ2-5; D not resolved. The CDR3 consists of 13 residues. The V gene's germline CDR1 is SGHVS and CDR2 FQNEAQ. V lost 5 bases and J 0 bases, leaving 7 bases between the germline ends. As DNA, the CDR3 is TGTGCCAGCAGCCTCTGGTACCAAGAGACCCAGTACTTC. It is translated as CASSLWYQETQYF. Drawing the rest from reference TRBV7-8 and TRBJ2-5, the complete variable domain is GAGVSQSPRYKVAKRGQDVALRCDPISGHVSLFWYQQALGQGPEFLTYFQNEAQLDKSGLPSDRFFAERPEGSVSTLKIQRTQQEDSAVYLCASSLWYQETQYFGPGTRLLVL.

This clone has a handful of counts. The chain joins TRBV4-1 to TRBJ2-2, with TRBD2 matching 11 bases. Germline lookup yields CDR1 MGHRA and CDR2 YSYEKL. The V and J ends lost 0 bases and 0 bases, in that order; junction bases with no gene match: 9. The CDR3 contains 20 residues. DNA for the CDR3: TGCGCCAGCAGCCAAGATCCCTCCCTAGCGGGGGGCCCGAACACCGGGGAGCTGTTTTTT. Translating it yields CASSQDPSLAGGPNTGELFF.

This clone was detected a few times. The genes are TRBV5-1 and TRBJ2-3; no firm D call. The ends were cut back, 4 bases at V and 0 bases at J, with 6 bases in the middle. In germline, CDR1 is SGHRS, CDR2 YFSETQ. The CDR3 consists of 13 residues. The CDR3 DNA reads as TGCGCCAGCAGCCCATCAAGCACAGATACGCAGTATTTT. Translation: CASSPSSTDTQYF.

The chain recombines TRBV11-1 with TRBJ2-1; 12 nucleotides match TRBD2. The CDR3 length is 15 residues. Trimming at V came to 5 bases and at J to 8 bases, leaving 7 bases not matched to a gene. The germline V gene has CDR1 SGHAT and CDR2 FQDESV (reference sequence). The CDR3 here is CASSDLAGGNYEQFF. In nucleotides, the CDR3 is TGTGCCAGCAGCGACCTAGCGGGGGGGAATTATGAGCAGTTCTTC.

V and J are TRBV6-5 and TRBJ2-7; 9 nucleotides agree with TRBD1. Germline CDR1 is MNHEY and CDR2 is SVGAGI. There are 14 residues in the CDR3. The V and J ends lost 2 bases and 4 bases, in that order; junction bases with no gene match: 3. The CDR3 DNA reads as TGTGCCAGCAGTTACAACAGGGGGCGATACGAGCAGTACTTC. Encoded protein: CASSYNRGRYEQYF.

This rearrangement joins TRBV5-4 to TRBJ1-2, with D tentatively TRBD1 (6 bases). Germline CDR1 SGHNT, CDR2 YYREEE (reference sequence). Trimming pared 4 bases from V and 2 bases from J, leaving 18 bases between. The CDR3 is 16 amino acids. The CDR3 nucleotides read TGTGCCAGCAGCCAAAATCGGGGGGCGCGGAACTATGGCTACACCTTC. This translates into CASSQNRGARNYGYTF.

The rearrangement uses TRBV5-1 and TRBJ1-1; 12 bases line up with TRBD1. Germline V lookup: CDR1 SGHRS, CDR2 YFSETQ. There are 15 residues in the CDR3. Trimming removed 3 bases from V and 5 bases from J; junction bases left unmatched: 5. The CDR3 DNA follows: TGCGCCAGCAGCTGGGCGGGACAGGGGGCGACTGAAGCTTTCTTT. It translates to CASSWAGQGATEAFF. The variable domain in full, with the rest retrieved from reference TRBV5-1 and TRBJ1-1, is KAGVTQTPRYLIKTRGQQVTLSCSPISGHRSVSWYQQTPGQGLQFLFEYFSETQRNKGNFPGRFSGRQFSNSRSEMNVSTLELGDSALYLCASSWAGQGATEAFFGQGTRLTVV.

The rearrangement joins TRBV10-3 to TRBJ2-1, with 13 bases matching TRBD2. CDR3 length equals 18 residues. Germline loops: CDR1 ENHRY, CDR2 SYGVKD. With V trimmed by 7 bases and J by 4 bases, 13 bases remained unmatched. DNA of the CDR3: TGTGCCATCAAACAAACCGTGGGACTAGCGGGAATATACAATGAGCAGTTCTTC. Its protein is CAIKQTVGLAGIYNEQFF.

The rearrangement uses TRBV6-4 and TRBJ2-4; no reliable D call. The ends were cut back, 0 bases at V and 0 bases at J, with 9 bases in the middle. Germline V gene lookup returns CDR1 MRHNA and CDR2 SNTAGT. The CDR3 totals 16 residues. The CDR3 sequence is CASSDSLVLAKNIQYF. The CDR3 nucleotides are TGTGCCAGCAGTGACTCCCTTGTTTTAGCCAAAAACATTCAGTACTTC.

CDR3 in amino acids: CASSAQVGNQPQHF. The CDR3 nucleotides are TGTGCCAGCAGTGCACAGGTAGGCAATCAGCCCCAGCATTTT. V usage is TRBV2 and J usage is TRBJ1-5; D might be TRBD1 (5 bases). The length of the CDR3 is 14 residues. The V gene's germline CDR1 is SNHLY and CDR2 FYNNEI. Trimming took off 4 bases at V and 2 bases at J, with 9 bases between the two ends.

This clone was seen only a few times. The chain links TRBV5-1 to TRBJ2-5; 10 bases are shared with TRBD2. The J segment lost 4 bases and the V segment lost 3 bases, leaving 9 bases of the junction unmatched. The CDR3 has 16 amino acids. Germline CDR1 SGHRS, CDR2 YFSETQ. The CDR3 nucleotides are TGCGCCAGCAGCTCTTATCTAGCGGGAGCTAGAGAGACCCAGTACTTC. It is translated as CASSSYLAGARETQYF.

The rearrangement joins TRBV5-1 to TRBJ2-1; tentatively, D is TRBD1 (5 bases). The V gene's germline CDR1 is SGHRS and CDR2 YFSETQ. Trimming left V 0 bases short and J 3 bases short, with 10 bases between. CDR3 length: 15 residues. CDR3 bases: TGCGCCAGCAGCTTGGAGGGGTCTCTCTACAATGAGCAGTTCTTC. This sequence encodes CASSLEGSLYNEQFF.